The 17 T cell receptor beta chains presented below share a single source sample, sequenced in a study of blood T cell repertoires in COVID-19. The data were produced by immunoSEQ multiplex PCR, yet TCRdb's version contains in-frame clones alone and is incomplete. The sample shows approximately 360,000 clones, roughly 90% of them seen only once. Sequencing was performed on PBMCs or T cells enriched from blood (not recorded which). All receptors come from a woman in her 30s with acute COVID-19.

This clone was observed a few times. The chain carries TRBV28 and TRBJ1-2; 11 nucleotides line up with TRBD1. Germline CDR1 and CDR2: MDHEN and SYDVKM. Unmatched junction bases numbered 4, after V lost 4 bases and J lost 3 bases. CDR3 length: 15 amino acids. CDR3: CASSSRTGGHYGYTF. In DNA, the CDR3 is TGTGCCAGCAGTTCCCGGACAGGGGGCCACTATGGCTACACCTTC.

This chain uses TRBV30 with TRBJ1-2; D remains unclear. CDR1 is GTSNPN, CDR2 SVGIG, per germline (reference sequence). The CDR3 is 12 amino acids. Trimming pared 3 bases from V and 8 bases from J, leaving 13 bases between. CDR3 protein: CAWSVSWAGYTF. CDR3 DNA sequence: TGTGCCTGGAGCGTCTCTTGGGCCGGCTACACCTTC.

This sequence joins TRBV30 and TRBJ2-1; TRBD1 matches 11 bases. Looked up from germline, CDR1 is GTSNPN and CDR2 is SVGIG (reference sequence). V gave up 2 bases and J gave up 8 bases; unmatched junction bases: 5. CDR3 size: 14 residues. CDR3 amino acids: CAWSQDRGLDEQFF. The CDR3, as DNA: TGTGCCTGGAGTCAGGACAGGGGGCTCGATGAGCAGTTCTTC. Looking up the rest from reference TRBV30 and TRBJ2-1 gives the full variable domain: SQTIHQWPATLVQPVGSPLSLECTVEGTSNPNLYWYRQAAGRGLQLLFYSVGIGQISSEVPQNLSASRPQDRQFILSSKKLLLSDSGFYLCAWSQDRGLDEQFFGPGTRLTVL.

The chain has TRBV27 and TRBJ1-5, with D possibly matching TRBD1 (6 bases). The CDR3 is 18 residues long. From germline, CDR1 is MNHEY and CDR2 SMNVEV (reference sequence). Trimming took off 5 bases at V and 5 bases at J, with 25 bases between the two ends. In nucleotides, the CDR3 is TGTGCCAGCAGTCCCGCTGACAGGTCCACAGAGCTTTATCAGCCCCAGCATTTT. This gives the protein CASSPADRSTELYQPQHF.

The chain combines TRBV11-2 with TRBJ2-3; 8 bases fit TRBD2. The CDR3 runs 15 residues. Germline loops: CDR1 SGHAT, CDR2 FQNNGV. The ends lost 0 bases at V and 6 bases at J; junction bases unmatched: 5. The CDR3 protein is CASSLDGLASDTQYF. CDR3 DNA sequence: TGTGCCAGCAGCTTAGACGGACTAGCATCCGATACGCAGTATTTT.

CDR3 protein: CASSSGDRTNTGELFF. CDR3 DNA: TGTGCCAGCAGCTCCGGGGACAGGACCAACACCGGGGAGCTGTTTTTT. The chain recombines TRBV7-7 with TRBJ2-2; 8 bases map to TRBD1. CDR1 and CDR2 from the germline V gene are SSHAT and FNYEAQ (reference sequence). The CDR3 has 16 amino acids. V was clipped by 4 bases and J by 2 bases; unmatched bases: 6. Together with reference TRBV7-7 and TRBJ2-2, the CDR3 gives the full variable domain: GAGVSQSPRYKVTKRGQDVTLRCDPISSHATLYWYQQALGQGPEFLTYFNYEAQPDKSGLPSDRFSAERPEGSISTLTIQRTEQRDSAMYRCASSSGDRTNTGELFFGEGSRLTVL.

The table lists this clone with a count of one. The CDR3 reads CASSSGQGGNNSPLHF. CDR3 sequence (DNA): TGCGCCAGCAGCTCGGGACAGGGGGGGAATAATTCACCCCTCCACTTT. V usage is TRBV5-1 and J usage is TRBJ1-6; TRBD1 matches at 11 bases. The CDR3 consists of 16 residues. Germline trimming cut 3 bases from V and 5 bases from J; bases unmatched to any gene: 4. The germline V gene has CDR1 SGHRS and CDR2 YFSETQ.

This sequence joins TRBV20-1 and TRBJ1-1; D remains unclear. V was cut by 3 bases and J by 7 bases, with 18 bases left in between. CDR1 DFQATT and CDR2 SNEGSKA come from the germline V gene (reference sequence). This CDR3 has 14 residues. CDR3 nucleotides: TGCAGTGCTAGTGCCGCGTTGACCAACTATGAAGCTTTCTTT. Its protein product is CSASAALTNYEAFF.

V and J are TRBV2 and TRBJ1-2; TRBD1 might be the D (5 bases). Germline CDR1 reads SNHLY; CDR2 reads FYNNEI. The CDR3 is made up of 13 amino acids. Trimming shortened V by 5 bases and J by 4 bases, and 11 bases separated the two germline ends. The CDR3 region has the DNA TGTGCCAGCAGTCCAAGCGGGGCCTATGGCTACACCTTC. Protein sequence: CASSPSGAYGYTF.

This clone was found once. This CDR3 reads CASSVGPRQGIYGYTF. The CDR3 nucleotides read TGTGCCAGCAGCGTAGGGCCCCGCCAGGGGATCTATGGCTACACCTTC. V and J are TRBV9 and TRBJ1-2, with D perhaps matching TRBD1 (6 bases). CDR1 and CDR2 (germline): SGDLS, YYNGEE. CDR3 length equals 16 residues. Trimming cost V 0 bases and J 4 bases, with 16 bases left between them.

V is TRBV27 and J is TRBJ2-1; the match to TRBD2 covers 7 bases. J was trimmed by 3 bases and V by 5 bases; bases with no gene match: 7. Germline CDR1 MNHEY, CDR2 SMNVEV (reference sequence). The CDR3 contains 15 residues. The CDR3 DNA reads TGTGCCAGCAGTCCGGTGGGGGGGGGCTACAATGAGCAGTTCTTC. Translating it yields CASSPVGGGYNEQFF.

The J gene is TRBJ1-2, the V gene TRBV5-1, with TRBD1 matching 10 bases. Germline V gives CDR1 SGHRS, CDR2 YFSETQ. J lost 8 bases, V lost 7 bases, and 11 bases had no gene match. CDR3 length equals 14 residues. This CDR3 reads CASGGDRGAGGYTF. The CDR3 bases are TGCGCCAGCGGTGGGGACAGGGGCGCTGGCGGCTACACCTTC.

V gene TRBV12-5 combines with J gene TRBJ1-2, with TRBD1 as a possible D gene (5 bases). The CDR3 sequence is 15 residues long. Trimming pared 5 bases from V and 2 bases from J, leaving 15 bases between. Germline V lookup: CDR1 LGHNT, CDR2 FRNRAP. CDR3 sequence reads: CASGVNGRGNYGYTF. The CDR3 bases are TGTGCTAGTGGTGTCAATGGTCGGGGGAACTATGGCTACACCTTC.

V is TRBV21-1 and J is TRBJ1-5. TRBV21-1 is shown as a pseudogene. CDR3 length: 17 residues. CDR3: CASTPEAAGPLGQPQHF. CDR3 DNA sequence: TGTGCCAGCACTCCGGAGGCGGCAGGCCCCTTAGGTCAGCCCCAGCATTTT.

The chain uses TRBV7-2 and TRBJ1-2, with D perhaps matching TRBD1 (5 bases). CDR3 size: 14 residues. From germline, CDR1 is SGHTA and CDR2 FQGNSA. Trimming took 6 bases from V and 7 from J, leaving 18 bases between them. The chain's CDR3 is CASRPGPSQRGYTF. The DNA for the CDR3 is TGTGCCAGCAGACCAGGGCCTTCCCAGCGTGGCTACACCTTC.

This rearrangement joins TRBV7-8 to TRBJ1-4; 8 positions match TRBD1. Trimming took 2 bases from V and 8 from J; bases not matched to a gene: 13. Germline CDR1 and CDR2: SGHVS and FQNEAQ. This CDR3 has 17 amino acids. CDR3 residues: CASSLPRQGPWEEKLFF. CDR3 DNA: TGTGCCAGCAGCTTACCCCGACAGGGGCCTTGGGAGGAAAAACTGTTTTTT.

The chain is built from TRBV24-1 and TRBJ2-1, with 9 positions matching TRBD2. The CDR3 length is 15 residues. CDR1 is KGHDR and CDR2 is SFDVKD in the germline V gene. V was clipped by 3 bases and J by 7 bases; unmatched bases: 6. CDR3 coding DNA: TGTGCCACCAGTGATGGCGGGGGGGCCGGGAATGAGCAGTTCTTC. This encodes CATSDGGGAGNEQFF.